This T cell receptor (beta chain) was observed in a study of blood T cell repertoires in COVID-19. Study in general: Acute and convalescent COVID-19 specimens originated in the United States, Italy and Spain. T cells, B-cell-depleted T cells, or PBMCs provided the cDNA or gDNA that served as material.

The CDR3 totals 16 residues. V lost 2 bases and J 0 bases, leaving 14 bases between the germline ends. CDR1 and CDR2 from the germline V gene are KGHSH and LQKENI. Per the authors' pipeline: Researchers report that nucleated cell counts were estimated from reference gene primer amplification. Measured with immunoSEQ multiplex PCR; TCRdb has only the in-frame clones, and not every one. D and trimming come from the DNA, and the V and J calls and clone size come from that table. The sample lists some 70,000 clones; 82% were seen once. The gene calls are TRBV18 and TRBJ2-7; weak D call: TRBD1 (6 bases). The clonotype comes from a man in his 60s with acute or convalescent COVID-19. Sequenced input: peripheral blood. The CDR3 spells CASSPFTGQLSYEQYF. DNA of the CDR3: TGTGCCAGCTCACCATTTACGGGACAACTCTCCTACGAGCAGTACTTC.